The clone carrying this T cell receptor (beta chain) is labeled as medium-sized. Its specificity is unknown. This record comes from a study of spatial heterogeneity in lung cancer. Whole-study results and caveats: Mutation counts in tumors were tracked by counts of expanded intratumoral alpha and beta TCRs.

Time point defined: sample taken at primary tumor resection. TCRdb reanalysed the 5' RACE reads using MiXCR and keeps one entry per CDR3 protein. The sample includes about 2,100 distinct CDR3 sequences, under 9% seen only once; the top ten take around 13%. This clonotype was obtained from a male donor with early-stage non-small cell lung cancer. The sample here was lung tumor tissue, taken at surgery.

The CDR3 region has the DNA TGTGCCAGCAGCCAAGGAGATGGGGGGGATACGCAGTATTTT. This translates into CASSQGDGGDTQYF. The V and J genes are TRBV4-2 and TRBJ2-3, with D possibly TRBD2 on 6 matching bases. Looked up from germline, CDR1 is LGHNA and CDR2 is YNFKEQ. The CDR3 consists of 14 residues. V lost 1 base to trimming and J lost 6 bases, with 11 bases between them.